The T cell receptor beta chain described here comes from a study of early T cells in non-severe SARS-CoV-2 infection. One entry per CDR3 protein, called by TCRdb with MiXCR from the 5' RACE reads. Here the sample spans around 71,000 distinct CDR3 sequences, roughly 10% being singletons. The CDR3 sequence is 17 residues long. Germline V CDR1 and CDR2: WSHSY, SAAADI. Germline trimming cut 0 bases from V and 2 bases from J; bases unmatched to any gene: 4. Broader study findings: The study's VDJdb matching favored anti-spike CD8 responses and missed private and CD4 specificities.

This clonotype came up many times. No antigen is known for it. The source of this sequence is an adult who was a healthcare worker with PCR-confirmed SARS-CoV-2 infection or an uninfected control (not recorded which). The chain joins TRBV10-2 to TRBJ2-3, with 11 bases lining up with TRBD2. The input for sequencing was whole blood, taken at baseline. This CDR3 reads CASSESRLAGNTDTQYF. CDR3 DNA: TGCGCCAGCAGTGAGTCACGACTAGCGGGGAACACAGATACGCAGTATTTT.